Listed below are T cell receptor beta chains from one sample, sequenced in a study of cytomegalovirus exposure and HLA in healthy donors. Sequencing used immunoSEQ multiplex PCR; TCRdb keeps in-frame clones, though not all of them. The ten top clones account for 1% to 1.5%, within a sample of tens of thousands of clones. Sequencing was done on a sample of PBMCs. The receptors come from a man aged 25 to 40 in good health and CMV-seronegative. The CDR3 runs from the conserved cysteine through the conserved F or W. The D gene is left open where the match is weak.

J: TRBJ2-6
D: .
V: TRBV30
length: 17
CDR3: CAWSRPLSSSGANVLTF
DNA: TGTGCCTGGAGTCGGCCACTTTCTAGCTCTGGGGCCAACGTCCTGACTTTC

J: TRBJ2-7
D: TRBD2
V: TRBV7-8
length: 18
CDR3: CASRPKRLAGFRVYEQYF
DNA: TGTGCCAGCAGACCAAAGAGACTAGCGGGGTTTCGGGTCTACGAGCAGTACTTC

J: TRBJ2-7
D: TRBD2
V: TRBV4-2
length: 16
CDR3: CASSQEPSGRGYEQYF
DNA: TGTGCCAGCAGCCAGGAACCTAGCGGGAGGGGCTACGAGCAGTACTTC

J: TRBJ2-1
D: .
V: TRBV4-1
length: 16
CDR3: CASSQEGGSSYNEQFF
DNA: TGCGCCAGCAGCCAAGAAGGGGGAAGCTCCTACAATGAGCAGTTCTTC

J: TRBJ1-5
D: .
V: TRBV29-1
length: 11
CDR3: CSVGHDQPQHF
DNA: TGCAGCGTTGGACACGATCAGCCCCAGCATTTT

J: TRBJ1-4
D: .
V: TRBV5-1
length: 15
CDR3: CASSLQGFTNEKLFF
DNA: TGCGCCAGCAGCCTACAGGGATTCACTAATGAAAAACTGTTTTTT

J: TRBJ2-5
D: .
V: TRBV25-1
length: 14
CDR3: CASSEDSQQETQYF
DNA: TGTGCCAGCAGTGAGGACAGCCAGCAAGAGACCCAGTACTTC

J: TRBJ2-5
D: .
V: TRBV7-9
length: 14
CDR3: CASSSSGYQENQYF
DNA: TGTGCCAGCAGCAGTAGCGGATACCAAGAGAACCAGTACTTC

J: TRBJ2-5
D: TRBD2
V: TRBV7-2
length: 15
CDR3: CASSARTGRAETQYF
DNA: TGTGCCAGCAGCGCTAGGACCGGGAGGGCGGAGACCCAGTACTTC

J: TRBJ2-2
D: .
V: TRBV15
length: 16
CDR3: CATSRDGGARTGELFF
DNA: TGTGCCACCAGCAGAGATGGGGGGGCACGGACCGGGGAGCTGTTTTTT

J: TRBJ1-2
D: TRBD1
V: TRBV18
length: 14
CDR3: CASSLRDRGHGYTF
DNA: TGTGCCAGCTCACTCCGGGACAGGGGGCATGGCTACACCTTC

J: TRBJ1-5
D: TRBD1
V: TRBV5-8
length: 14
CDR3: CASSSDRALQPQHF
DNA: TGTGCCAGCAGCTCAGACAGGGCCCTTCAGCCCCAGCATTTT

J: TRBJ2-2
D: .
V: TRBV10-1
length: 14
CDR3: CASSEIGLPGELFF
DNA: TGCGCCAGCAGTGAGATTGGGCTCCCCGGGGAGCTGTTTTTT

J: TRBJ1-1
D: .
V: TRBV6-5
length: 13
CDR3: CASSYGGGTEAFF
DNA: TGTGCCAGCAGTTACGGGGGGGGCACTGAAGCTTTCTTT

J: TRBJ1-6
D: .
V: TRBV27
length: 13
CDR3: CASSFRDYSPLHF
DNA: TGTGCCAGCAGTTTCAGGGATTATTCACCCCTCCACTTT

J: TRBJ1-2
D: TRBD1
V: TRBV5-4
length: 14
CDR3: CASSTWTGDYGYTF
DNA: TGTGCCAGCAGCACATGGACAGGGGATTATGGCTACACCTTC

J: TRBJ2-1
D: .
V: TRBV5-1
length: 12
CDR3: CASSLSGPEQFF
DNA: TGCGCCAGCAGCTTATCAGGGCCTGAGCAGTTCTTC

J: TRBJ2-7
D: TRBD1
V: TRBV7-6
length: 16
CDR3: CASSLDHRGVRDEQYF
DNA: TGTGCCAGCAGCTTAGACCACAGGGGCGTGAGAGACGAGCAGTACTTC

J: TRBJ2-5
D: .
V: TRBV7-9
length: 13
CDR3: CASSPTDQETQYF
DNA: TGTGCCAGCAGCCCTACAGATCAAGAGACCCAGTACTTC

J: TRBJ2-1
D: .
V: TRBV30
length: 13
CDR3: CAWSWELGGEQFF
DNA: TGTGCCTGGAGTTGGGAACTAGGCGGTGAGCAGTTCTTC

J: TRBJ1-4
D: .
V: TRBV5-6
length: 14
CDR3: CASSWGRANEKLFF
DNA: TGTGCCAGCAGCTGGGGGAGGGCTAATGAAAAACTGTTTTTT

J: TRBJ2-7
D: .
V: TRBV9
length: 14
CDR3: CASSVVALEGEQYF
DNA: TGTGCCAGCAGCGTAGTAGCTCTGGAGGGCGAGCAGTACTTC